The rows below give T cell receptor beta chains drawn from one sample of a study of CD8+ T cells in alopecia areata. Using immunoSEQ multiplex PCR, the repertoire was profiled, and TCRdb retains in-frame clones only, with some absent. The repertoire holds about 200,000 clones, with about 64% as singletons. The sequenced sample was CD4+ T cells sorted from blood, obtained at week 4, from a patient treated with tofacitinib. Receptors originate from a human donor with alopecia areata. CDR3s include the opening cysteine and the closing phenylalanine or tryptophan. D genes are given only for firm matches. Size is stated for part of the rows, as once, few or many counts, or as a class when the clone is expanded.

d_gene	j_gene	v_gene	abundance	CDR3aa	CDR3nt
.	TRBJ2-7	TRBV29-1	.	CSVEGAYEQYF	TGCAGCGTTGAAGGGGCCTACGAGCAGTACTTC
TRBD2	TRBJ2-3	TRBV11-2	.	CASSLGASGGVTDTQYF	TGTGCCAGCAGCTTAGGGGCTAGCGGGGGAGTCACAGATACGCAGTATTTT
.	TRBJ1-4	TRBV30	.	CAWMEGSNEKLFF	TGTGCCTGGATGGAGGGGTCGAATGAAAAACTGTTTTTT
.	TRBJ1-2	TRBV2	.	CASSEGREEGYGYTF	TGTGCCAGCAGTGAAGGGAGGGAAGAGGGCTATGGCTACACCTTC
TRBD2	TRBJ2-2	TRBV29-1	.	CSVALGLAGIGGELFF	TGCAGCGTTGCCCTCGGACTAGCGGGAATAGGCGGGGAGCTGTTTTTT
.	TRBJ2-7	TRBV5-4	.	CASSLRTSSPVYEQYF	TGTGCCAGCAGCTTGCGAACCTCCAGTCCAGTCTACGAGCAGTACTTC
.	TRBJ1-2	TRBV29-1	few	CSVDSTLGMLGGYTF	TGCAGCGTTGATTCTACCCTGGGGATGTTGGGCGGCTACACCTTC
.	TRBJ1-4	TRBV10-3	.	CAISESSSWATNEKLFF	TGTGCCATCAGTGAGTCGTCGTCGTGGGCAACTAATGAAAAACTGTTTTTT
.	TRBJ2-3	TRBV4-2	.	CASSPMVAGTDTQYF	TGTGCCAGCAGCCCAATGGTAGCGGGCACAGATACGCAGTATTTT
.	TRBJ2-5	TRBV6-6	.	CASSSTRETQYF	TGTGCCAGCAGTTCGACGAGAGAGACCCAGTACTTC
.	TRBJ1-2	TRBV4-1	.	CASSQAPGAYGYTF	TGCGCCAGCAGCCAAGCCCCTGGGGCCTATGGCTACACCTTC
.	TRBJ2-5	TRBV30	once	CAWSVLGQQETQYF	TGTGCCTGGAGTGTACTCGGGCAGCAAGAGACCCAGTACTTC
TRBD1	TRBJ1-2	TRBV6-6	few	CASSQDRGYGYTF	TGTGCCAGCAGTCAGGACAGGGGATATGGCTACACCTTC